Each of the 2 T cell receptor beta chains below was sequenced from the same sample in a study of T cells in Graves' hyperthyroidism and ophthalmopathy. TCR beta CDR3 regions were amplified from RNA transcripts. The HTBI primer set drove a first-round RT-PCR of the TCR CDR3. TCRdb fed the multiplex PCR reads into MiXCR, producing one record per CDR3 protein. The sample includes around 600,000 distinct CDR3 sequences, around 16% of them seen just once. The sample taken for sequencing was blood. These receptor sequences come from a woman aged 25 to 45 with Graves' hyperthyroidism.

This clonotype was counted at least ten times. The V call is TRBV6-1, the J call TRBJ1-2, with D unresolved. Trimming left V 8 bases short and J 8 bases short, with 24 bases between. CDR3 length: 15 residues. Germline CDR1 and CDR2: MNHNS and SASEGT. CDR3 sequence reads: CASDGEGGVEGGYTF. As DNA, the CDR3 is TGTGCCAGCGATGGGGAGGGTGGTGTTGAAGGAGGCTACACCTTC.

The V call is TRBV7-9, the J call TRBJ1-6; D call uncertain. Germline V CDR1 and CDR2: SEHNR, FQNEAQ (reference sequence). The CDR3 is 14 amino acids. Trimming shortened V by 3 bases and J by 7 bases, and 10 bases separated the two germline ends. The CDR3 nucleotides read TGTGCCAGCAGCTTCGAGGAAAAGAATTCACCCCTCCACTTT. Translating gives CASSFEEKNSPLHF.